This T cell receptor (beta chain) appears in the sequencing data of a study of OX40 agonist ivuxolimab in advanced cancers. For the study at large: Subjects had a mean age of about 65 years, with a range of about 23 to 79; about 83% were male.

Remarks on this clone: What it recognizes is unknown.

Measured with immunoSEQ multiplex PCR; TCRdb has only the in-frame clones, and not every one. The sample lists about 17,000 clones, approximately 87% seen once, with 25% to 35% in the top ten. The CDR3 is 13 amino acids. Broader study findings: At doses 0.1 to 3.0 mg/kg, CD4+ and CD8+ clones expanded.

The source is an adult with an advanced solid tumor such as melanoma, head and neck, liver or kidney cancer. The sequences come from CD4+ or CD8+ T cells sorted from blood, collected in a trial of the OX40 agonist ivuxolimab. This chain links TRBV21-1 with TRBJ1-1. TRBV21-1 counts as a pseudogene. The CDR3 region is CASSGEENTEAFF. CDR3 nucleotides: TGTGCCAGCAGCGGGGAAGAGAACACTGAAGCTTTCTTT.